This T cell receptor (beta chain) came from a study of CD8 T cells in ankylosing spondylitis. The CDR3 covers 15 residues. V was pared by 2 bases and J by 3 bases, with 12 bases between. Overall study results and limits: Among TCR beta sequences, a motif of eight highly homologous variants appeared characteristic of ankylosing spondylitis blood. As for the disease-linked clones, they showed a CD8+ phenotype and occurred at relatively low frequencies in peripheral blood.

Using its own MiXCR run on the 5' RACE reads, TCRdb lists one record per CDR3 protein. The data contain about 210,000 distinct CDR3 sequences, 6% to 8.5% of them singletons. This clonotype was seen at least ten times. Its antigen remains unidentified. V gene TRBV12-3 or TRBV12-4 combines with J gene TRBJ2-3; the D is unclear. The receptor's source is a male donor with ankylosing spondylitis. Sequenced input: blood, either unsorted or a sorted T cell fraction (not recorded which). DNA of the CDR3: TGTGCCAGCAGTTTATTCAGAGGATCAACAGATACGCAGTATTTT. This sequence encodes CASSLFRGSTDTQYF.